The clone carrying this TCR beta chain was seen more than once but under ten times. The antigen remains unidentified. This entry is derived from a study of beta chain features in type 1 diabetes. Study background: Age and gender were similar between patients and healthy donors, as were cell yields. 107,917,701 sorted cells were examined across all samples. The study, taken as a whole, reports: A possible short-template PCR bias applies equally to patients and controls. Any HLA-type effect on TCRB rearrangement remained unresolved here.

Every isolated RNA sample was fully reverse transcribed, so sequencing captured expressed TCRB transcripts. Profiled with immunoSEQ multiplex PCR; TCRdb holds only in-frame clones, not every one. The sample lists around 200,000 clones; about 12% were seen once. The J segment lost 0 bases and the V segment lost 6 bases, leaving 13 bases of the junction unmatched. The V gene's germline CDR1 is SNHLY and CDR2 FYNNEI. The CDR3 is made up of 18 amino acids. This sequence joins TRBV2 and TRBJ1-5, with 8 bases aligning to TRBD1. This clonotype originated in a woman aged 18-30 years in good health. Sequenced input: central memory CD4+ T cells from blood. The CDR3 region has the DNA TGTGCCAGCAGGAAACCCGGGACAGGACCACTTAGCAATCAGCCCCAGCATTTT. Its translation is CASRKPGTGPLSNQPQHF.